Presented here are 28 T cell receptor beta chains from one specimen sequenced in a study of type 1 and type 2 diabetes patients. Amplification started from genomic DNA. Amplification of the beta chain CDR3 used 30 forward and 13 reverse multiplex primers. TCRdb independently ran MiXCR on the multiplex PCR reads; one entry per CDR3 protein. The sample carries around 300,000 distinct CDR3 sequences, more than 40% recorded once. The sequenced sample consisted of peripheral blood mononuclear cells (PBMCs). The receptors derive from a young man with type 2 diabetes.

This chain uses TRBV4-2 with TRBJ2-3; D is possibly TRBD2 (5 bases). This CDR3 region has 16 residues. Trimming left V 0 bases short and J 4 bases short, with 14 bases between. The germline gives CDR1 LGHNA, CDR2 YNFKEQ. The CDR3 region is CASSQDLGDGSDTQYF. CDR3 nucleotide sequence: TGTGCCAGCAGCCAAGATTTGGGAGACGGGTCAGATACGCAGTATTTT.

This clonotype came up once. At one end, the junction sequence differs from germline, possibly due to a read error. V gene TRBV7-9 combines with J gene TRBJ2-3; D gene uncertain. Germline V gene sequence: CDR1 SEHNR, CDR2 FQNEAQ (reference sequence). The CDR3 loop spans 15 amino acids. CDR3 nucleotide sequence: TGTGCCAGCAGCCCAAGTAAATTTAGCACAAATACGCAGTATTTT. It codes for CASSPSKFSTNTQYF.

This clonotype was observed a few times. V gene TRBV24-1 combines with J gene TRBJ2-7; TRBD1 agrees at 7 bases. CDR3 length: 15 residues. CDR1 and CDR2 from the germline V gene are KGHDR and SFDVKD. With 9 bases clipped from V and 0 bases from J, the junction kept 10 bases outside the gene matches. Written as DNA, the CDR3 is TGTGCCACCCTGACCTCCGGGACAGTCTCCTACGAGCAGTACTTC. It translates to CATLTSGTVSYEQYF.

This clonotype was picked up many times. This chain links TRBV19 with TRBJ2-7; 9 nucleotides agree with TRBD1. The ends lost 4 bases at V and 2 bases at J; junction bases unmatched: 9. Germline loops: CDR1 LNHDA, CDR2 SQIVND (reference sequence). This CDR3 has 16 amino acids. CDR3 loop: CASSTKTGTGTYEQYF. CDR3 in DNA: TGTGCCAGTAGTACCAAGACCGGGACAGGGACCTACGAGCAGTACTTC. The whole variable domain, remainder taken from reference TRBV19 and TRBJ2-7, is DGGITQSPKYLFRKEGQNVTLSCEQNLNHDAMYWYRQDPGQGLRLIYYSQIVNDFQKGDIAEGYSVSREKKESFPLTVTSAQKNPTAFYLCASSTKTGTGTYEQYFGPGTRLTVT.

This clonotype was seen more than once but under ten times. The genes are TRBV7-2 and TRBJ2-7, with a possible D match to TRBD1 (5 bases). The CDR3 is made up of 13 amino acids. V was clipped by 3 bases and J by 3 bases, with 9 bases between them. Germline V CDR1 and CDR2: SGHTA, FQGNSA. The CDR3 loop reads CASSLSRDYEQYF. CDR3 nucleotide sequence: TGTGCCAGCAGCTTGAGCAGGGACTACGAGCAGTACTTC.

Only a few counts were recorded for this clonotype. V and J are TRBV20-1 and TRBJ2-1; maybe TRBD1 (5 bases). The CDR3 runs to 18 residues. V lost 0 bases and J lost 0, with 18 bases in between. CDR1 and CDR2 from the germline V gene are DFQATT and SNEGSKA (reference sequence). The CDR3 DNA follows: TGCAGTGCTAGAGACCTTGACAGCCAAAGATACTCCTACAATGAGCAGTTCTTC. The encoded protein is CSARDLDSQRYSYNEQFF.

V is TRBV5-1 and J is TRBJ2-2; 8 bases fit TRBD1. Germline V lookup: CDR1 SGHRS, CDR2 YFSETQ. This CDR3 is built from 17 residues. V shed 7 bases, J shed 5 bases, and the junction held 16 bases outside the gene matches. CDR3 DNA: TGCGCCAGCTGTCGCTTGGACAGGGAAGGAAGGACCGGGGAGCTGTTTTTT. The encoded protein is CASCRLDREGRTGELFF. The full variable domain, completed using reference TRBV5-1 and TRBJ2-2, is KAGVTQTPRYLIKTRGQQVTLSCSPISGHRSVSWYQQTPGQGLQFLFEYFSETQRNKGNFPGRFSGRQFSNSRSEMNVSTLELGDSALYLCASCRLDREGRTGELFFGEGSRLTVL.

On this clonotype itself: The CDR3 carries no conserved terminal phenylalanine or tryptophan, so it likely arises from a read error. This chain connects TRBV25-1 to TRBJ2-2; possibly TRBD1 for D (6 bases). Trimming stripped 8 bases from V and 1 base from J, with 8 bases between. Per the germline V gene, CDR1 is MGHDK and CDR2 is SYGVNS. The CDR3 consists of 13 residues. The CDR3 DNA reads TGTGCCAGCCGGACAGAGAACACCGGGGAGCTGTTTCTT. This translates into CASRTENTGELFL.

J is TRBJ1-1 and V is TRBV7-2; D is perhaps TRBD1 (5 bases). Germline V CDR1 and CDR2: SGHTA, FQGNSA. V was trimmed by 0 bases and J by 0 bases, leaving 8 bases between them. This CDR3 is built from 15 residues. The CDR3 sequence: CASSLADRLNTEAFF. CDR3 DNA sequence: TGTGCCAGCAGCTTAGCCGACAGATTGAACACTGAAGCTTTCTTT.

This chain connects TRBV28 to TRBJ1-6; D gene ambiguous. CDR3 length: 16 residues. V was cut by 5 bases and J by 0 bases, with 11 bases left in between. Germline V gene data show CDR1 as MDHEN and CDR2 as SYDVKM. CDR3 region: CASSQLGSSYNSPLHF. CDR3 sequence (DNA): TGTGCCAGCAGTCAGCTGGGGAGCTCCTATAATTCACCCCTCCACTTT. The variable domain in full, with the rest retrieved from reference TRBV28 and TRBJ1-6, is DVKVTQSSRYLVKRTGEKVFLECVQDMDHENMFWYRQDPGLGLRLIYFSYDVKMKEKGDIPEGYSVSREKKERFSLILESASTNQTSMYLCASSQLGSSYNSPLHFGNGTRLTVT.

Concerning this clonotype: This sequence may be a read error, since a much larger clone differs from it by one base. The V call is TRBV30, the J call TRBJ1-2; 7 bases align to TRBD1. This CDR3 comprises 13 residues. The germline V gene has CDR1 GTSNPN and CDR2 SVGIG (reference sequence). The CDR3: CAWSGGQHYGHTF. The CDR3 nucleotides are TGTGCCTGGAGTGGGGGACAGCACTATGGCCACACCTTC.

Written as DNA, the CDR3 is TGCGCCAGCAGCCAAGATCTAGCTAGCGGGGGTCGCACCTACGAGCAGTACTTC. Amino acid sequence: CASSQDLASGGRTYEQYF. The V gene is TRBV4-1, the J gene TRBJ2-7; 10 bases are a match to TRBD2. This CDR3 contains 18 residues. Germline V gene lookup returns CDR1 MGHRA and CDR2 YSYEKL. V was pared by 0 bases and J by 2 bases, with 10 bases of the junction left unmatched.

The V and J genes are TRBV28 and TRBJ1-6, with 10 bases identical to TRBD1. Looked up from germline, CDR1 is MDHEN and CDR2 is SYDVKM. The length of the CDR3 is 15 residues. J gave up 13 bases and V 6 bases, and 12 bases lay outside the gene matches. The CDR3 loop is CASRTPGQGQVPLHF. In DNA form, the CDR3 reads TGTGCCAGCAGGACCCCGGGACAGGGGCAAGTCCCCCTCCACTTT.

The CDR3 loop is CSALTRNQPQHF. The CDR3 DNA reads as TGCAGTGCTTTGACGCGCAATCAGCCCCAGCATTTT. V usage is TRBV20-1 and J usage is TRBJ1-5, with D uncertain. V was trimmed by 5 bases and J by 2 bases, leaving 7 bases between them. The CDR3 runs to 12 residues. Germline assignment: CDR1 DFQATT and CDR2 SNEGSKA (reference sequence).

The chain employs TRBV28 and TRBJ2-7, with D maybe TRBD1 (5 bases). The ends were cut back, 1 base at V and 5 bases at J, with 9 bases in the middle. Germline CDR1 and CDR2: MDHEN and SYDVKM. CDR3 length: 13 residues. The CDR3 DNA reads TGTGCCAGCAGTTTATTAGGGGTCCACGAGCAGTACTTC. This translates into CASSLLGVHEQYF.

The chain combines TRBV4-2 with TRBJ1-5, with 7 bases matching TRBD1. Germline trimming cut 5 bases from V and 7 bases from J; bases unmatched to any gene: 5. The CDR3 length is 13 residues. The germline V gene has CDR1 LGHNA and CDR2 YNFKEQ. As DNA, the CDR3 is TGTGCCAGCAGCTGGACAGGCGGGCAGCCCCAGCATTTT. As protein: CASSWTGGQPQHF.

This clonotype was observed a single time. This chain links TRBV7-6 with TRBJ1-2; D gene unclear. Trimming removed 5 bases at V and 5 bases at J, with 21 bases between. The length of the CDR3 is 16 residues. The V gene's germline CDR1 is SGHVS and CDR2 FNYEAQ. CDR3 amino acids: CASSPADTTLLYGYTF. CDR3 DNA sequence: TGTGCCAGCAGCCCAGCCGACACCACACTGCTATATGGCTACACCTTC. Full variable domain (outside the CDR3, taken from reference TRBV7-6 and TRBJ1-2): GAGVSQSPRYKVTKRGQDVALRCDPISGHVSLYWYRQALGQGPEFLTYFNYEAQQDKSGLPNDRFSAERPEGSISTLTIQRTEQRDSAMYRCASSPADTTLLYGYTFGSGTRLTVV.

A remark on this clonotype: Here the CDR3 omits its conserved ending phenylalanine or tryptophan, so a read error is the likely source. The CDR3 DNA sequence: TGTGCCAGCAGAGAGACAGGGGAAGAGCCCCAGCATTCT. Protein: CASRETGEEPQHS. V usage is TRBV6-2 or TRBV6-3 and J usage is TRBJ1-5, with 8 bases lining up with TRBD1. J gave up 8 bases and V 6 bases, and 6 bases lay outside the gene matches. The CDR3 spans 13 residues. Germline loops: CDR1 MNHEY, CDR2 SVGEGT.

This chain connects TRBV2 to TRBJ1-5; 7 bases map to TRBD1. This CDR3 contains 14 residues. The germline V gene has CDR1 SNHLY and CDR2 FYNNEI. J lost 2 bases, V lost 7 bases, and 5 bases had no gene match. The CDR3 DNA follows: TGTGCCAGCAAGATGCAGGGGGGCAATCAGCCCCAGCATTTT. Translated: CASKMQGGNQPQHF.

The V call is TRBV19, the J call TRBJ2-1; weak D call: TRBD1 (6 bases). The CDR3 consists of 12 residues. Trimming left V 5 bases short and J 10 bases short, with 12 bases between. Germline lookup yields CDR1 LNHDA and CDR2 SQIVND (reference sequence). CDR3 nucleotide sequence: TGTGCCAGTAGTTTACAGGGTTGGGAGCAGTTCTTC. This encodes CASSLQGWEQFF.

There are a few counts of this clonotype. This sequence joins TRBV19 and TRBJ1-2, with 9 bases fitting TRBD1. The trim removed 7 bases at V and 4 bases at J, leaving 10 bases unmatched. CDR3 length: 15 amino acids. Germline CDR1 and CDR2: LNHDA and SQIVND (reference sequence). The DNA of the CDR3 is TGTGCCAGTACGTTCCGGGACAGGGATTCCTATGGCTACACCTTC. Its translation is CASTFRDRDSYGYTF. Filled out from reference TRBV19 and TRBJ1-2, the complete variable domain reads DGGITQSPKYLFRKEGQNVTLSCEQNLNHDAMYWYRQDPGQGLRLIYYSQIVNDFQKGDIAEGYSVSREKKESFPLTVTSAQKNPTAFYLCASTFRDRDSYGYTFGSGTRLTVV.

This sequence joins TRBV28 and TRBJ2-7, with TRBD2 as a possible D gene (5 bases). This CDR3 spans 13 amino acids. V lost 7 bases and J lost 6, with 16 bases in between. In germline, CDR1 is MDHEN, CDR2 SYDVKM. The CDR3 here is CASTPIGGPEQYF. The CDR3 DNA follows: TGTGCCAGCACTCCGATTGGAGGTCCCGAGCAGTACTTC.

V and J are TRBV4-1 and TRBJ1-1, with D hard to call. Deletions cut 0 bases from V and 6 bases from J, with 14 bases between. The CDR3 length is 15 residues. CDR1 is MGHRA, CDR2 YSYEKL, per germline. The CDR3 sequence: CASSQDRSGKAEAFF. In DNA form, the CDR3 reads TGCGCCAGCAGCCAAGATCGGTCCGGGAAGGCTGAAGCTTTCTTT.

This rearrangement joins TRBV4-1 to TRBJ1-1; D is ambiguous. The CDR3 sequence is 12 residues long. Germline CDR1 is MGHRA and CDR2 is YSYEKL. V lost 4 bases to trimming and J lost 1 base, with 4 bases between them. CDR3 bases: TGCGCCAGCAGCCCCCGGAACACTGAAGCTTTCTTT. It yields the protein CASSPRNTEAFF.

The chain carries TRBV20-1 and TRBJ1-5; tentative D call: TRBD1 (6 bases). The germline V gene has CDR1 DFQATT and CDR2 SNEGSKA (reference sequence). The CDR3 loop spans 16 amino acids. Trimming took off 1 base at V and 2 bases at J, with 15 bases between the two ends. DNA for the CDR3: TGCAGTGCTAGAGGTGCAGGGACAAATGGCAATCAGCCCCAGCATTTT. This translates into CSARGAGTNGNQPQHF.

This chain connects TRBV20-1 to TRBJ1-5, with 8 bases fitting TRBD1. V lost 3 bases, J lost 6 bases, and 10 bases stayed unmatched. CDR3 length: 15 residues. Germline CDR1 DFQATT, CDR2 SNEGSKA (reference sequence). The CDR3 is CSASTRTGGSQPQHF. The CDR3 coding sequence is TGCAGTGCTAGCACCCGAACAGGGGGGAGTCAGCCCCAGCATTTT.

This clonotype has just a few counts. V gene TRBV7-8 combines with J gene TRBJ1-1, with TRBD1 matching over 12 bases. V shed 0 bases, J shed 4 bases, and the junction held 9 bases outside the gene matches. CDR3 length: 18 residues. CDR1 SGHVS and CDR2 FQNEAQ come from the germline V gene. In DNA form, the CDR3 reads TGTGCCAGCAGCTTAGCTACTCGTGGGACAGGGGGCCTCACTGAAGCTTTCTTT. This gives the protein CASSLATRGTGGLTEAFF.

This clonotype was counted a few times. The V gene is TRBV5-1, the J gene TRBJ2-1; 8 bases match TRBD2. Looked up from germline, CDR1 is SGHRS and CDR2 is YFSETQ. Trimming removed 0 bases from V and 7 bases from J; junction bases left unmatched: 9. CDR3 length: 16 amino acids. CDR3 DNA sequence: TGCGCCAGCAGCTTGGTAAGCGGGAGCAGGCGAAATGAGCAGTTCTTC. This codes for CASSLVSGSRRNEQFF. The full variable domain, completed using reference TRBV5-1 and TRBJ2-1, is KAGVTQTPRYLIKTRGQQVTLSCSPISGHRSVSWYQQTPGQGLQFLFEYFSETQRNKGNFPGRFSGRQFSNSRSEMNVSTLELGDSALYLCASSLVSGSRRNEQFFGPGTRLTVL.